Each of the 16 T cell receptor beta chains below was sequenced from the same sample in a study of blood T cell repertoires in COVID-19. Generated by immunoSEQ multiplex PCR, the TCRdb table keeps only in-frame clones and is missing some. The sample consists of under 300,000 clones, about 88% of them appearing once. Sequences were obtained from peripheral blood. These TCRs come from a woman in her forties who had recovered from COVID-19.

The gene calls are TRBV7-2 and TRBJ2-3; D might be TRBD2 (6 bases). The CDR3 is 16 amino acids. Trimming cost V 2 bases and J 2 bases, with 14 bases left between them. Germline V gene sequence: CDR1 SGHTA, CDR2 FQGNSA. The CDR3 here is CASSLYTWGVTDTQYF. CDR3 nucleotides: TGTGCCAGCAGCTTATATACGTGGGGGGTCACAGATACGCAGTATTTT. Variable domain in full (rest from reference TRBV7-2 and TRBJ2-3): GAGVSQSPSNKVTEKGKDVELRCDPISGHTALYWYRQSLGQGLEFLIYFQGNSAPDKSGLPSDRFSAERTGGSVSTLTIQRTQQEDSAVYLCASSLYTWGVTDTQYFGPGTRLTVL.

The V and J genes are TRBV19 and TRBJ1-5; 12 positions match TRBD1. The CDR3 is 15 residues long. Germline V lookup: CDR1 LNHDA, CDR2 SQIVND (reference sequence). The V and J ends lost 7 bases and 6 bases, in that order; junction bases with no gene match: 7. The chain's CDR3 is CASTSGTGGGQPQHF. The CDR3 DNA reads as TGTGCCAGTACCTCAGGGACAGGGGGCGGTCAGCCCCAGCATTTT.

The chain carries TRBV5-4 and TRBJ2-3; 9 nucleotides line up with TRBD2. Germline assignment: CDR1 SGHNT and CDR2 YYREEE (reference sequence). The CDR3 spans 15 residues. Trimming took 3 bases from V and 6 from J; bases not matched to a gene: 8. DNA for the CDR3: TGTGCCAGCAGCTGGGAGGGACTAGCTGTGGATACGCAGTATTTT. Residues: CASSWEGLAVDTQYF.

In regard to this clone: One junction end does not reproduce the germline sequence, and a read error may be involved. This rearrangement joins TRBV11-1 to TRBJ2-4; possible D gene TRBD1, 6 bases. Germline V gene sequence: CDR1 SGHAT, CDR2 FQDESV (reference sequence). There are 15 residues in the CDR3. In nucleotides, the CDR3 is TGTGCCAGCAGCCCTATGGGCGCTTGGGGGCGGCCGCTAATTTTC. Its protein is CASSPMGAWGRPLIF.

The genes are TRBV24-1 and TRBJ2-1, with 8 bases aligning to TRBD2. V was pared by 5 bases and J by 6 bases, with 8 bases of the junction left unmatched. The germline gives CDR1 KGHDR, CDR2 SFDVKD. This CDR3 has 15 amino acids. The CDR3 sequence: CATSGFVGGGNEQFF. The DNA of the CDR3 is TGTGCCACCAGTGGCTTCGTCGGGGGGGGCAATGAGCAGTTCTTC.

The gene calls are TRBV18 and TRBJ2-5; TRBD1 is a possible D gene (6 bases). Germline V gives CDR1 KGHSH, CDR2 LQKENI. The ends were cut back, 1 base at V and 9 bases at J, with 18 bases in the middle. The CDR3 contains 15 residues. The CDR3 here is CASSPLIRGEGAQYF. Written as DNA, the CDR3 is TGTGCCAGCTCACCACTTATCCGGGGCGAGGGGGCCCAGTACTTC.

This clone was detected many times. This rearrangement joins TRBV6-5 to TRBJ1-4, with 9 bases matching TRBD1. The CDR3 consists of 14 residues. After removal of 7 bases from V and 7 bases from J, the junction contained 7 bases not matched to a gene. Germline CDR1 and CDR2: MNHEY and SVGAGI. The CDR3 region has the DNA TGTGCCAGCAACAACAGGGGGCTAGGTGAAAAACTGTTTTTT. Residues: CASNNRGLGEKLFF.

This clone was found a few times. The chain is built from TRBV19 and TRBJ2-1, with 8 positions matching TRBD1. After removal of 6 bases from V and 8 bases from J, the junction contained 6 bases not matched to a gene. The germline V gene encodes CDR1 LNHDA and CDR2 SQIVND (reference sequence). This CDR3 comprises 13 residues. The CDR3 nucleotides are TGTGCCAGTAGCGGACAGGGTAGATATGAGCAGTTCTTC. Translated, it gives CASSGQGRYEQFF.

The genes are TRBV7-2 and TRBJ2-2, with a tentative D call TRBD2 (6 bases). Trimming left V 5 bases short and J 3 bases short, with 16 bases between. Germline CDR1 SGHTA, CDR2 FQGNSA. This CDR3 contains 16 residues. The CDR3: CASSQRRGLDTGELFF. CDR3 nucleotides: TGTGCCAGCAGCCAGCGGAGGGGCCTGGACACCGGGGAGCTGTTTTTT. The full variable domain, with the rest looked up from reference TRBV7-2 and TRBJ2-2, is GAGVSQSPSNKVTEKGKDVELRCDPISGHTALYWYRQSLGQGLEFLIYFQGNSAPDKSGLPSDRFSAERTGGSVSTLTIQRTQQEDSAVYLCASSQRRGLDTGELFFGEGSRLTVL.

This clone was counted once. The chain employs TRBV2 and TRBJ1-6, with 9 bases lining up with TRBD1. Germline assignment: CDR1 SNHLY and CDR2 FYNNEI. With 7 bases clipped from V and 7 bases from J, the junction kept 2 bases outside the gene matches. The CDR3 contains 13 residues. CDR3 sequence reads: CASMGTGNSPLHF. The CDR3, as DNA: TGTGCCAGCATGGGGACAGGGAATTCACCCCTCCACTTT.

The chain links TRBV7-9 to TRBJ2-2; TRBD1 matches 7 bases. V dropped 1 base and J dropped 2; count of bases not matched to a gene: 4. This CDR3 spans 16 amino acids. Germline CDR1 is SEHNR and CDR2 is FQNEAQ (reference sequence). The CDR3 region has the DNA TGTGCCAGCAGCTTAGTGGGGACAGCTAACACCGGGGAGCTGTTTTTT. This gives the protein CASSLVGTANTGELFF.

The chain joins TRBV11-3 to TRBJ2-5, with D perhaps TRBD1 (5 bases). V was trimmed by 3 bases and J by 2 bases, leaving 13 bases between them. The CDR3 sequence is 15 residues long. CDR1 is SGHNT, CDR2 YENEEA, per germline. The CDR3, as DNA: TGTGCCAGCAGCTTCATCTCCAGGGCACAAGAGACCCAGTACTTC. Its protein product is CASSFISRAQETQYF.

The J gene is TRBJ1-1, the V gene TRBV7-9; D remains unclear. This CDR3 comprises 15 residues. V lost 1 base and J 2 bases, leaving 11 bases between the germline ends. From germline, CDR1 is SEHNR and CDR2 FQNEAQ (reference sequence). CDR3 loop: CASSLGGGVNTEAFF. The CDR3 region has the DNA TGTGCCAGCAGCTTAGGAGGCGGGGTTAACACTGAAGCTTTCTTT.

The V call is TRBV10-3, the J call TRBJ1-6; the D gene is possibly TRBD1 (6 bases). The CDR3 length is 18 residues. The germline gives CDR1 ENHRY, CDR2 SYGVKD. Trimming left V 2 bases short and J 5 bases short, with 19 bases between. The CDR3 spells CAISERRGRDIDNSPLHF. The CDR3 DNA is TGTGCCATCAGTGAGAGGCGCGGCCGGGACATCGATAATTCACCCCTCCACTTT.

The V gene is TRBV11-2, the J gene TRBJ2-7; 8 nucleotides match TRBD1. CDR3 length equals 13 residues. Germline CDR1 reads SGHAT; CDR2 reads FQNNGV. Trimming cost V 4 bases and J 6 bases; bases outside gene matches: 5. CDR3 DNA: TGTGCCAGCAGCTCGACAGGGGTCGGCGAGCAGTACTTC. Its protein is CASSSTGVGEQYF.

The chain recombines TRBV30 with TRBJ1-5, with a tentative D call TRBD1 (5 bases). Trimming took off 3 bases at V and 3 bases at J, with 9 bases between the two ends. This CDR3 contains 13 residues. CDR1 GTSNPN and CDR2 SVGIG come from the germline V gene (reference sequence). This CDR3 reads CAWSGGYNQPQHF. The CDR3 region has the DNA TGTGCCTGGAGCGGGGGGTACAATCAGCCCCAGCATTTT.